Each of the 29 T cell receptor beta chains below was sequenced from the same sample in a study of long-term antiretroviral therapy in people with HIV. Researchers ran immunoSEQ v3.0 at survey level. Generated by immunoSEQ multiplex PCR, the TCRdb table keeps only in-frame clones and is missing some. The data show 24,000 or so clones, more than 75% seen once. This specimen was unsorted PBMCs, taken 0.5 years after starting antiretroviral therapy. These receptors were collected from a woman aged 40 to 50 with HIV.

This clone was detected only a few times. The rearrangement links TRBV13 to TRBJ2-7, with D unresolved. V was trimmed by 5 bases and J by 5 bases, leaving 25 bases between them. This CDR3 contains 17 residues. Germline loops: CDR1 PRHDT, CDR2 FYEKMQ (reference sequence). This CDR3 is CASSPSLGPSLLDEQYF. CDR3 nucleotides: TGTGCCAGCAGCCCGTCCCTTGGACCGTCGCTCCTGGACGAGCAGTACTTC.

The chain employs TRBV6-1 and TRBJ1-1; 11 bases match TRBD1. V was pared by 5 bases and J by 3 bases, with 5 bases of the junction left unmatched. The CDR3 spans 15 residues. CDR1 is MNHNS and CDR2 is SASEGT in the germline V gene. CDR3 in DNA: TGTGCCAGCAGTCTACGGGACAGGGGGGACACTGAAGCTTTCTTT. Translation gives CASSLRDRGDTEAFF.

This chain uses TRBV5-8 with TRBJ2-1; 8 nucleotides align to TRBD2. With V trimmed by 7 bases and J by 9 bases, 9 bases remained unmatched. The CDR3 length is 13 residues. Per germline, CDR1 SGHTS and CDR2 YDEGEE. This chain's CDR3 is CASFLRGGREQFF. The DNA of the CDR3 is TGTGCCAGCTTCCTACGGGGGGGCCGTGAGCAGTTCTTC.

The chain has TRBV19 and TRBJ2-7; 7 bases match TRBD1. V lost 4 bases and J lost 3; bases outside the gene matches: 9. Germline V gene data show CDR1 as LNHDA and CDR2 as SQIVND (reference sequence). The CDR3 is made up of 15 amino acids. This CDR3 reads CASSRWDRGVYEQYF. CDR3 DNA sequence: TGTGCCAGTAGTAGGTGGGACAGAGGGGTCTACGAGCAGTACTTC.

The genes are TRBV5-1 and TRBJ2-7; D is uncertain. V lost 0 bases to trimming and J lost 0 bases, with 10 bases between them. The CDR3 runs to 15 residues. Germline V gives CDR1 SGHRS, CDR2 YFSETQ. The CDR3 bases are TGCGCCAGCAGCTTGGAGGGTTCGAGCTCCTACGAGCAGTACTTC. Residues: CASSLEGSSSYEQYF.

J is TRBJ2-2 and V is TRBV5-1; tentative D call: TRBD1 (5 bases). Between the trimmed V and J ends, which lost 4 bases and 5 bases, there was a span of 12 bases. The CDR3 covers 14 residues. The germline V gene encodes CDR1 SGHRS and CDR2 YFSETQ. The CDR3 region is CASSHKSGTGELFF. The CDR3 nucleotides are TGCGCCAGCAGCCATAAGTCAGGGACCGGGGAGCTGTTTTTT.

This clone was observed a single time. The chain uses TRBV6-1 and TRBJ2-5; D possibly matches TRBD1 or TRBD2 (5 bases each). The V end was cut by 3 bases, the J end by 3 bases, with 14 bases between. This CDR3 region has 15 residues. Germline V gene sequence: CDR1 MNHNS, CDR2 SASEGT. This CDR3 reads CASSDVRDGEETQYF. CDR3 DNA: TGTGCCAGCAGTGACGTCCGGGACGGTGAAGAGACCCAGTACTTC.

The genes are TRBV5-6 and TRBJ1-6; TRBD1 is a possible D gene (5 bases). The CDR3 is 15 residues long. Germline loops: CDR1 SGHDT, CDR2 YYEEEE. The germline V and J ends were trimmed by 0 bases and 7 bases, with 11 bases remaining between them. The CDR3 region has the DNA TGTGCCAGCAGCTTGGCCATCGGGGGAAATTCACCCCTCCACTTT. Translation: CASSLAIGGNSPLHF.

The V gene is TRBV5-1, the J gene TRBJ2-3; D is undetermined. Germline values: CDR1 SGHRS, CDR2 YFSETQ. The V end lost 4 bases, the J end lost 1 base, and 10 bases lay between the germline ends. This CDR3 region has 14 residues. The CDR3 bases are TGCGCCAGCAGCCTGAGCGCTGGCACAGATACGCAGTATTTT. This gives the protein CASSLSAGTDTQYF. Looking up the rest from reference TRBV5-1 and TRBJ2-3 gives the full variable domain: KAGVTQTPRYLIKTRGQQVTLSCSPISGHRSVSWYQQTPGQGLQFLFEYFSETQRNKGNFPGRFSGRQFSNSRSEMNVSTLELGDSALYLCASSLSAGTDTQYFGPGTRLTVL.

This chain uses TRBV9 with TRBJ2-7, with a tentative D call TRBD1 (6 bases). The V gene lost 4 bases and the J gene lost 0 bases, with 17 bases spanning the gap. The length of the CDR3 is 16 residues. Germline CDR1 is SGDLS and CDR2 is YYNGEE. CDR3 nucleotides: TGTGCCAGCAGCCCCGGACTCCGGGACATCTCCTACGAGCAGTACTTC. Amino acids: CASSPGLRDISYEQYF.

The chain is built from TRBV7-9 and TRBJ2-1; D is ambiguous. V was clipped by 2 bases and J by 6 bases, with 14 bases between them. The CDR3 spans 15 residues. Per germline, CDR1 SEHNR and CDR2 FQNEAQ (reference sequence). The CDR3: CASSLIGSLGNEQFF. In nucleotides, the CDR3 is TGTGCCAGCAGCTTAATCGGGTCCCTGGGCAATGAGCAGTTCTTC.

This chain connects TRBV21-1 to TRBJ2-5. TRBV21-1 is given as a pseudogene. The CDR3 length is 14 residues. The CDR3 loop reads CASRAGGGSETQYF. Written as DNA, the CDR3 is TGTGCCAGTCGAGCAGGGGGGGGGTCAGAGACCCAGTACTTC.

The chain is built from TRBV19 and TRBJ1-2, with a weak D call TRBD1 (5 bases). The CDR3 spans 13 residues. CDR1 and CDR2 from the germline V gene are LNHDA and SQIVND (reference sequence). The V end was cut by 7 bases, the J end by 5 bases, with 14 bases between. The CDR3 nucleotides read TGTGCCAGTAATACCGACAGAAGATATGGCTACACCTTC. Amino acid sequence: CASNTDRRYGYTF. Complete variable domain (other parts from reference TRBV19 and TRBJ1-2): DGGITQSPKYLFRKEGQNVTLSCEQNLNHDAMYWYRQDPGQGLRLIYYSQIVNDFQKGDIAEGYSVSREKKESFPLTVTSAQKNPTAFYLCASNTDRRYGYTFGSGTRLTVV.

V usage is TRBV4-1 and J usage is TRBJ2-7; 7 bases line up with TRBD1. CDR1 and CDR2 (germline): MGHRA, YSYEKL. Trimming cost V 1 base and J 3 bases; bases outside gene matches: 6. This CDR3 region has 15 residues. This chain's CDR3 is CASSQVRGLFYEQYF. The CDR3 DNA sequence: TGCGCCAGCAGCCAAGTGAGGGGGCTATTCTACGAGCAGTACTTC.

In its sample, this clone ranks as medium-sized. This chain links TRBV19 with TRBJ2-7; TRBD1 aligns across 8 bases. The CDR3 runs 13 residues. The J segment lost 2 bases and the V segment lost 4 bases, leaving 1 base of the junction unmatched. CDR1 is LNHDA, CDR2 SQIVND, per germline (reference sequence). DNA of the CDR3: TGTGCCAGTAGTAGGGACAGGACCTACGAGCAGTACTTC. Translated, it gives CASSRDRTYEQYF. Using reference TRBV19 and TRBJ2-7 for the parts outside the CDR3, the full variable domain is DGGITQSPKYLFRKEGQNVTLSCEQNLNHDAMYWYRQDPGQGLRLIYYSQIVNDFQKGDIAEGYSVSREKKESFPLTVTSAQKNPTAFYLCASSRDRTYEQYFGPGTRLTVT.

V usage is TRBV19 and J usage is TRBJ1-5; unclear D gene. The CDR3 has 13 residues. Trimming cost V 1 base and J 4 bases, with 5 bases left between them. The germline V gene has CDR1 LNHDA and CDR2 SQIVND (reference sequence). CDR3 protein: CASSIAVNQPQHF. The CDR3 coding sequence is TGTGCCAGTAGTATAGCGGTAAATCAGCCCCAGCATTTT.

This clone has a handful of counts. This chain links TRBV27 with TRBJ1-2; no clear D. Trimming removed 2 bases from V and 0 bases from J, with 13 bases in between. The CDR3 extends over 16 amino acids. CDR1 is MNHEY and CDR2 is SMNVEV in the germline V gene (reference sequence). CDR3 nucleotides: TGTGCCAGCAGTTTAGTAACCCCCAAAGCTAACTATGGCTACACCTTC. It is translated as CASSLVTPKANYGYTF.

The count of this clone is one. The chain uses TRBV6-1 and TRBJ2-4; 10 nucleotides agree with TRBD1. The V and J ends lost 1 base and 7 bases, in that order; junction bases with no gene match: 4. The CDR3 has 15 amino acids. Per germline, CDR1 MNHNS and CDR2 SASEGT. The CDR3 here is CASSEVWTGGNIQYF. CDR3 DNA sequence: TGTGCCAGCAGTGAAGTTTGGACAGGGGGGAACATTCAGTACTTC.

V gene TRBV5-1 combines with J gene TRBJ2-7; D remains unclear. CDR3 length equals 12 residues. Trimming took 2 bases from V and 2 from J, leaving 5 bases between them. Germline V gene lookup returns CDR1 SGHRS and CDR2 YFSETQ. The CDR3 protein is CASSFTPYEQYF. Written as DNA, the CDR3 is TGCGCCAGCAGCTTCACGCCCTACGAGCAGTACTTC.

Written as DNA, the CDR3 is TGCGCCAGCAGCCAGGACCTGCAGGGCTATGGCTACACCTTC. Encoded protein: CASSQDLQGYGYTF. V gene TRBV4-3 combines with J gene TRBJ1-2; tentative D call: TRBD1 (5 bases). The ends were cut back, 3 bases at V and 4 bases at J, with 12 bases in the middle. CDR1 and CDR2 from the germline V gene are LGHNA and YSLEER. This CDR3 region has 14 residues.

This clone appeared a few times. This chain connects TRBV6-5 to TRBJ2-7; D is ambiguous. Per the germline V gene, CDR1 is MNHEY and CDR2 is SVGAGI. Trimming shortened V by 6 bases and J by 1 base, and 7 bases separated the two germline ends. There are 12 residues in the CDR3. The CDR3 is CASRGNSYEQYF. The CDR3 coding sequence is TGTGCCAGCAGGGGGAATTCCTACGAGCAGTACTTC.

This rearrangement joins TRBV30 to TRBJ2-1; TRBD2 matches 12 bases. The CDR3 spans 13 residues. V was pared by 6 bases and J by 6 bases, with 3 bases of the junction left unmatched. Germline CDR1 and CDR2: GTSNPN and SVGIG (reference sequence). CDR3 sequence: CACPGLAGNEQFF. The DNA of the CDR3 is TGTGCCTGCCCGGGACTAGCGGGCAATGAGCAGTTCTTC. The full variable domain, in which reference TRBV30 and TRBJ2-1 provide the parts outside the CDR3, is SQTIHQWPATLVQPVGSPLSLECTVEGTSNPNLYWYRQAAGRGLQLLFYSVGIGQISSEVPQNLSASRPQDRQFILSSKKLLLSDSGFYLCACPGLAGNEQFFGPGTRLTVL.

CDR3 residues: CASRTSGGWEQFF. CDR3 DNA: TGTGCCAGTAGAACTAGCGGGGGATGGGAGCAGTTCTTC. The chain links TRBV19 to TRBJ2-1; 11 bases match TRBD2. This CDR3 contains 13 residues. The germline CDR1 and CDR2 sequences are LNHDA and SQIVND (reference sequence). Germline trimming cut 6 bases from V and 10 bases from J; bases unmatched to any gene: 5.

The chain uses TRBV4-2 and TRBJ1-3, with D possibly TRBD1 on 5 matching bases. CDR1 LGHNA and CDR2 YNFKEQ come from the germline V gene. The V end was cut by 4 bases, the J end by 4 bases, with 14 bases between. The CDR3 length is 15 residues. In DNA form, the CDR3 reads TGTGCCAGCAGCCTCATGGGGGGGAACGGAAACACCATATATTTT. It encodes CASSLMGGNGNTIYF.

The V gene is TRBV9, the J gene TRBJ2-3; tentatively, D is TRBD2 (5 bases). V shed 0 bases and J shed 1 base, with 12 bases lying between them. Germline values: CDR1 SGDLS, CDR2 YYNGEE. The CDR3 has 16 amino acids. The CDR3 sequence: CASSVEGRPRTDTQYF. DNA for the CDR3: TGTGCCAGCAGCGTAGAAGGGAGACCCCGCACAGATACGCAGTATTTT.

In this sample, this clone turned up a few times. This chain joins TRBV4-1 and TRBJ2-7; 7 positions agree with TRBD2. The CDR3 contains 14 residues. Germline CDR1 is MGHRA and CDR2 is YSYEKL. Losses at the gene ends were 4 bases for V and 1 base for J; bases not matched to a gene: 4. CDR3 residues: CASSLRGESYEQYF. CDR3 coding DNA: TGCGCCAGCAGCCTCCGGGGGGAGTCCTACGAGCAGTACTTC.

The J gene is TRBJ1-1, the V gene TRBV5-5; 7 nucleotides align to TRBD1. Germline CDR1 and CDR2: SGHKS and YYEKEE (reference sequence). The CDR3 spans 14 residues. V gave up 4 bases and J gave up 4 bases; unmatched junction bases: 7. CDR3 sequence (DNA): TGTGCCAGCAGCACGACAGGGACCTCCACTGAAGCTTTCTTT. It is translated as CASSTTGTSTEAFF.

This chain's CDR3 is CASSYPGPTSTDTQYF. CDR3 sequence (DNA): TGTGCCAGCAGTTATCCGGGACCCACTAGCACAGATACGCAGTATTTT. The J gene is TRBJ2-3, the V gene TRBV6-6; either TRBD1 or TRBD2 may supply D (5 bases each). The CDR3 extends over 16 amino acids. Trimming pared 3 bases from V and 0 bases from J, leaving 13 bases between. Germline CDR1 is MNHNY and CDR2 is SVGAGI (reference sequence).

This clone was observed a few times. The chain joins TRBV29-1 to TRBJ2-7, with 7 bases lining up with TRBD1. The CDR3 is made up of 11 amino acids. J was trimmed by 2 bases and V by 7 bases; bases with no gene match: 2. CDR1 is SQVTM and CDR2 is ANQGSEA in the germline V gene. Here the CDR3 DNA reads TGCAGCGGAGGGACAGCCTACGAGCAGTACTTC. Translating it yields CSGGTAYEQYF.